The next 6 T cell receptor beta chains were all read from a single sample in a study of blood T cell repertoires in COVID-19. The table came from immunoSEQ multiplex PCR; TCRdb's copy has only in-frame clones and leaves some out. The table lists fewer than 350,000 clones, around 89% of them singletons, with 4.1% in the top ten. Input material: PBMCs or T cells enriched from blood (not recorded which). These receptors were obtained from a young woman with acute COVID-19.

The V gene is TRBV11-2, the J gene TRBJ2-2; D gene ambiguous. This CDR3 has 14 residues. Germline-derived CDR1 and CDR2 are SGHAT and FQNNGV. V lost 2 bases, J lost 4 bases, and 8 bases lay in between. CDR3 sequence: CASSLISTTGELFF. Here the CDR3 DNA reads TGTGCCAGCAGCTTAATAAGCACCACCGGGGAGCTGTTTTTT.

The V call is TRBV5-4, the J call TRBJ1-1, with 9 bases aligning to TRBD1. This CDR3 comprises 12 residues. After removal of 4 bases from V and 7 bases from J, the junction contained 2 bases not matched to a gene. Germline CDR1 reads SGHNT; CDR2 reads YYREEE (reference sequence). In DNA, the CDR3 is TGTGCCAGCAGCGGGGACAGGGTTGAAGCTTTCTTT. The encoded protein is CASSGDRVEAFF.

V is TRBV7-8 and J is TRBJ1-1; D is possibly TRBD1 (6 bases). The CDR3 runs to 14 residues. Looked up from germline, CDR1 is SGHVS and CDR2 is FQNEAQ. V was cut by 1 base and J by 10 bases, with 16 bases left in between. In DNA, the CDR3 is TGTGCCAGCAGCTTAGAGTTTGGGGGCCCCACAGCTTTCTTT. The encoded protein is CASSLEFGGPTAFF. The whole variable domain, filled in from reference TRBV7-8 and TRBJ1-1, reads GAGVSQSPRYKVAKRGQDVALRCDPISGHVSLFWYQQALGQGPEFLTYFQNEAQLDKSGLPSDRFFAERPEGSVSTLKIQRTQQEDSAVYLCASSLEFGGPTAFFGQGTRLTVV.

The chain combines TRBV7-2 with TRBJ2-1, with 7 nucleotides matching TRBD2. Germline assignment: CDR1 SGHTA and CDR2 FQGNSA. V was pared by 5 bases and J by 7 bases, with 11 bases of the junction left unmatched. The CDR3 extends over 15 amino acids. In DNA, the CDR3 is TGTGCCAGCAGCAAGAGGGAGGGGCCCATTAATGAGCAGTTCTTC. Its translation is CASSKREGPINEQFF. The full variable domain, its missing parts supplied by reference TRBV7-2 and TRBJ2-1, is GAGVSQSPSNKVTEKGKDVELRCDPISGHTALYWYRQSLGQGLEFLIYFQGNSAPDKSGLPSDRFSAERTGGSVSTLTIQRTQQEDSAVYLCASSKREGPINEQFFGPGTRLTVL.

The chain uses TRBV5-4 and TRBJ2-1, with a weak D call TRBD1 (5 bases). CDR3 length equals 13 residues. Trimming shortened V by 4 bases and J by 6 bases, and 11 bases separated the two germline ends. Germline CDR1 and CDR2: SGHNT and YYREEE (reference sequence). CDR3 sequence (DNA): TGTGCCAGCAGCCCAGACAGCGTCAATGAGCAGTTCTTC. Translating gives CASSPDSVNEQFF.

The V gene is TRBV19, the J gene TRBJ1-5; D gene uncertain. The germline V and J ends were trimmed by 6 bases and 3 bases, with 12 bases remaining between them. The CDR3 is 14 residues long. From germline, CDR1 is LNHDA and CDR2 SQIVND (reference sequence). The CDR3 DNA is TGTGCCAGTAGGGACGGACTGTCCAATCAGCCCCAGCATTTT. Amino acid sequence: CASRDGLSNQPQHF.